These T cell receptor beta chains were read from a single sample in a study of T cell changes during pregnancy in multiple sclerosis. Only in-frame clones appear in the TCRdb table, and some are missing; sequencing was by immunoSEQ multiplex PCR. Altogether roughly 29,000 clones are present, approximately 90% being singletons, with the ten largest covering approximately 6.8%. Here the sequenced sample was CD8+ T cells from peripheral blood mononuclear cells, taken after pregnancy. These receptors were taken from a female donor with multiple sclerosis, enrolled in a pregnancy study. Both conserved end residues are part of each CDR3. D genes are given only for firm matches. Expanded clones are given a class, and other clones once, few, many or no size at all.

size,J,V,D,DNA,CDR3
-,TRBJ2-7,TRBV27,TRBD2,TGTGCCAGCAGTTTAGCGGGAGGCTACGAGCAGTACTTC,CASSLAGGYEQYF
-,TRBJ2-7,TRBV4-3,TRBD2,TGCGCCAGCAGCCAGATGCTAGCGGGAGGGCCCTACGAGCAGTACTTC,CASSQMLAGGPYEQYF
-,TRBJ2-7,TRBV4-1,TRBD1,TGCGCCAGCAGCCAAGTACAGGGGGTGTACGAGCAGTACTTC,CASSQVQGVYEQYF
-,TRBJ2-7,TRBV7-6,-,TGTGCCAGCAGCTTAGAACAGGGCTACGAGCAGTACTTC,CASSLEQGYEQYF
once,TRBJ2-7,TRBV27,TRBD1,TGTGCCAGCAGCCTACAGGGGCGCACCTACGAGCAGTACTTC,CASSLQGRTYEQYF
-,TRBJ2-1,TRBV30,TRBD2,TGTGCCTGGAGTGTATCGGGGGGTGAGCAGTTCTTC,CAWSVSGGEQFF
-,TRBJ2-7,TRBV6-6,-,TGTGCCAGCAGTTACTCGGGCGGGTCTTTAGCCTACGAGCAGTACTTC,CASSYSGGSLAYEQYF
-,TRBJ1-1,TRBV4-1,TRBD1,TGCGCCAGCAGCCAATACAGGGGCGCAGGCACTGAAGCTTTCTTT,CASSQYRGAGTEAFF
once,TRBJ2-7,TRBV30,TRBD1,TGTGCCTGGGCCGCAGGGGGCGAGCAGTACTTC,CAWAAGGEQYF
-,TRBJ2-2,TRBV9,-,TGTGCCAGCAGCCCCCGGGGATCCGCGAACACCGGGGAGCTGTTTTTT,CASSPRGSANTGELFF
-,TRBJ2-3,TRBV29-1,TRBD1,TGCAGCGTTGCAACAGGGGTACGCACAGATACGCAGTATTTT,CSVATGVRTDTQYF
-,TRBJ2-5,TRBV4-2,-,TGTGCCAGCAGCCCGACCCGACAGAACCAAGAGACCCAGTACTTC,CASSPTRQNQETQYF
-,TRBJ2-7,TRBV11-2,-,TGTGCCAGCAGCTTAGGAACGGGCTACGAGCAGTACTTC,CASSLGTGYEQYF
-,TRBJ1-1,TRBV10-3,-,TGTGCCATCAGTGAGTCGTCGGGAGTTATGAACACTGAAGCTTTCTTT,CAISESSGVMNTEAFF
-,TRBJ1-2,TRBV9,-,TGTGCCAGCAGCTTTGGTCAAGTGGAGTACTATGGCTACACCTTC,CASSFGQVEYYGYTF
-,TRBJ1-1,TRBV12-2,-,TGTGCAAGTCGCTTTAGCGATCTGGCTTTCTTT,CASRFSDLAFF
-,TRBJ2-7,TRBV5-8,-,TGTGCCAGCAGCTTGGCCCGGGTATCGGATTACGAGCAGTACTTC,CASSLARVSDYEQYF
-,TRBJ1-2,TRBV5-6,-,TGTGCCAGCAGTTTTCCGACAGACCCCATTAACGGCTACACCTTC,CASSFPTDPINGYTF
-,TRBJ2-7,TRBV11-2,TRBD2,TGTGCCAGCAGCACCGCGGGGGGGATCTCCTACGAGCAGTACTTC,CASSTAGGISYEQYF
once,TRBJ2-7,TRBV5-4,-,TGTGCCAGCAGCTTGGTCGAGGGCTACGAGCAGTACTTC,CASSLVEGYEQYF
-,TRBJ2-1,TRBV14,-,TGTGCCAGCAGCCAAGACCGGGAGATCGATGAGCAGTTCTTC,CASSQDREIDEQFF
-,TRBJ1-2,TRBV13,-,TGTGCCAGCAGCTTAGGCGGGGAAAACTATGGCTACACCTTC,CASSLGGENYGYTF
-,TRBJ2-5,TRBV12-5,-,TGTGCTAGTGGTTTGGTTTGGGGCGGGGTGGAGACCCAGTACTTC,CASGLVWGGVETQYF
once,TRBJ2-2,TRBV28,-,TGTGCCAGCAGTTTAGCGGGGAACACCGGGGAGCTGTTTTTT,CASSLAGNTGELFF
-,TRBJ2-1,TRBV4-1,-,TGCGCCAGCAGCCAAGATCTATTCTTCTTTGAGCAGTTCTTC,CASSQDLFFFEQFF
-,TRBJ2-1,TRBV7-3,-,TGTGCCAGCAGCCCCATCCCTAGCTCCTACAATGAGCAGTTCTTC,CASSPIPSSYNEQFF
-,TRBJ2-1,TRBV5-1,TRBD2,TGCGCCAGCAGCCTCGATCCGGGACTAGCGGGACTCTACAATGAGCAGTTCTTC,CASSLDPGLAGLYNEQFF
-,TRBJ2-7,TRBV7-8,TRBD2,TGTGCCAGCAGCTTAGACCCGGGAGGCGCCTACGAGCAGTACTTC,CASSLDPGGAYEQYF
-,TRBJ2-1,TRBV6-1,TRBD2,TGTGCCAGCAGTGCCTCAGCGGGAGTCTCCAATGAGCAGTTCTTC,CASSASAGVSNEQFF
-,TRBJ1-1,TRBV28,-,TGTGCCAGCCTTGCGGGGGACACTGAAGCTTTCTTT,CASLAGDTEAFF
-,TRBJ1-4,TRBV28,-,TGTGCCAGCAGCCCCTTTGCAGGGTGGTTAAGTGGAAGTTTTTTT,CASSPFAGWLSGSFF
-,TRBJ1-1,TRBV28,-,TGTGCCAGCAGTTTCGGGCCTCGAGGAGGTGAAGCTTTCTTT,CASSFGPRGGEAFF
-,TRBJ2-3,TRBV11-2,-,TGTGCCAGCAGCTTAGCTCCCTACGCCACAGATACGCAGTATTTT,CASSLAPYATDTQYF
-,TRBJ2-3,TRBV14,TRBD1,TGTGCCAGCAGCCAAGGAGGGACAGGGTATGATACGCAGTATTTT,CASSQGGTGYDTQYF
-,TRBJ2-7,TRBV11-3,TRBD1,TGTGCCAGCAGCCCGGACAGGGGGTTCGAGCAGTACTTC,CASSPDRGFEQYF
-,TRBJ2-1,TRBV9,TRBD2,TGTGCCAGCAGCGCAGGGGGACTAGCGGGAAATGAGCAGTTCTTC,CASSAGGLAGNEQFF